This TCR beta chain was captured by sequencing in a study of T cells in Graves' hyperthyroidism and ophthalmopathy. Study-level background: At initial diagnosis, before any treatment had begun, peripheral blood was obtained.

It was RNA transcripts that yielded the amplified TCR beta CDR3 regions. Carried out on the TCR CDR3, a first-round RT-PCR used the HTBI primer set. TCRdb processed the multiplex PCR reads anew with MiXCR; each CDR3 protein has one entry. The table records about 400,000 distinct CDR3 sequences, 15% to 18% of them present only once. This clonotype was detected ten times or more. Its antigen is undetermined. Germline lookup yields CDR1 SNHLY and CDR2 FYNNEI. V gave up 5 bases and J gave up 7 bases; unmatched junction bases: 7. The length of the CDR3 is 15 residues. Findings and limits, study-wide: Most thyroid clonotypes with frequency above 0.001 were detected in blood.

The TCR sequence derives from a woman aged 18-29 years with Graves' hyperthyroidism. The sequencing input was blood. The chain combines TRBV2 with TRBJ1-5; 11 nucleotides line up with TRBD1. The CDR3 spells CASSIGQGAGQPQHF. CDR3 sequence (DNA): TGTGCCAGCAGTATAGGACAGGGGGCTGGACAGCCCCAGCATTTT.